This T cell receptor beta chain was obtained from a study of blood T cells in healthy people across ages. This clonotype has only a few counts. Next came a second PCR, run for about 6 to 12 cycles, which used a sample-barcoded 5' primer along with a J-beta primer mix. One entry per CDR3 protein results from TCRdb running MiXCR on the 5' RACE reads. The table has roughly 1 million distinct CDR3 sequences, approximately 25% seen once. Germline CDR1 reads MNHEY; CDR2 reads SMNVEV (reference sequence). This CDR3 is 14 amino acids long. V lost 1 base and J 0 bases, leaving 3 bases between the germline ends. Separately, the same data were catalogued under a study of T cells of mothers and their children.

The source of this sequence is a girl aged 2 to 10 in good health. The J gene is TRBJ2-2, the V gene TRBV27; unclear D gene. The sample was blood. In DNA form, the CDR3 reads TGTGCCAGCAGTTTATTCGCGAACACCGGGGAGCTGTTTTTT. It encodes CASSLFANTGELFF.